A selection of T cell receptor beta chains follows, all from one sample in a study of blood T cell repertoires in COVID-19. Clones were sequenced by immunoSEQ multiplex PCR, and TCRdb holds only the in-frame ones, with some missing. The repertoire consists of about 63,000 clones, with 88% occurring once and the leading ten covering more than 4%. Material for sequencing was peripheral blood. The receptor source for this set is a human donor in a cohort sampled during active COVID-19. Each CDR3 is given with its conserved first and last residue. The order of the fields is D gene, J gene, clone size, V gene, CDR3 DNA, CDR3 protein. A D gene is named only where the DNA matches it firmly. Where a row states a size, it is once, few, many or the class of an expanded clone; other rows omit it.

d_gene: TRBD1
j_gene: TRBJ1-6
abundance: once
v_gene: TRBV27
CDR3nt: TGTGCCAGCAGTATACGGACAGGGGGAACCAATTCACCCCTCCACTTT
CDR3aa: CASSIRTGGTNSPLHF

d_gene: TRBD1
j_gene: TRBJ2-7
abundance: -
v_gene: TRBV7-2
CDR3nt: TGTGCCAGCAGCTTAGGGACAGGGCCGACCTACGAGCAGTACTTC
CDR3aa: CASSLGTGPTYEQYF

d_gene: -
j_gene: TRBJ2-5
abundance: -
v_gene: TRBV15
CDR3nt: TGTGCCACCAGCAGAGACGTCGGTGGGAGCGGAGCACAAGAGACCCAGTACTTC
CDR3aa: CATSRDVGGSGAQETQYF

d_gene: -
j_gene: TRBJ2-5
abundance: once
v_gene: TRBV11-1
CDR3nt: TGTGCCAGCAGCCCCGCGGGCCCCGAGGGAGAGACCCAGTACTTC
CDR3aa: CASSPAGPEGETQYF

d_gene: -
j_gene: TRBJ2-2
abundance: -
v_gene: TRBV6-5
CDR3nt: TGTGCCAGCAGTTACTCGATTGGGGGCGCCGGGGAGCTGTTTTTT
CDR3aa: CASSYSIGGAGELFF

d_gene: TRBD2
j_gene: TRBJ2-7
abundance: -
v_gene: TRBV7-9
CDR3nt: TGTGCCAGCAGCCCCCCCGGGACTAGCGGGACCTTAGAGCAGTACTTC
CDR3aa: CASSPPGTSGTLEQYF

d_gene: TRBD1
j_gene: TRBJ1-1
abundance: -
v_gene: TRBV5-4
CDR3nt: TGTGCCAGCAGCAAGGACAGGGGCGTACCGAACACTGAAGCTTTCTTT
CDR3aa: CASSKDRGVPNTEAFF

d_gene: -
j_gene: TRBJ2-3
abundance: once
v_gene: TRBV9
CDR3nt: TGTGCCAGCAGCGTAGCGACAGATACGCAGTATTTT
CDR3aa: CASSVATDTQYF

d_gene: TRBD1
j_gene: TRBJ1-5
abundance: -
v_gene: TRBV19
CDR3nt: TGTGCCAGTGCCGACAGGGTCAATCAGCCCCAGCATTTT
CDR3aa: CASADRVNQPQHF

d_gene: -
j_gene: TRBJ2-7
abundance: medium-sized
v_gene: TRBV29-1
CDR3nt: TGCAGCGTTGCTTTCGGGTCAAACTACGAGCAGTACTTC
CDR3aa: CSVAFGSNYEQYF

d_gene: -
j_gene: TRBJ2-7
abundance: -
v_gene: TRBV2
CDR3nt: TGTGCCAGCAGTGAACAGAGACATAACCCCTACGAGCAGTACTTC
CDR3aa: CASSEQRHNPYEQYF

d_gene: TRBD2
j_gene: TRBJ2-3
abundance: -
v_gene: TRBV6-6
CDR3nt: TGTGCCAGCAGTCCCCCGACTGGCGGGGGTGCAGATACGCAGTATTTT
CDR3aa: CASSPPTGGGADTQYF

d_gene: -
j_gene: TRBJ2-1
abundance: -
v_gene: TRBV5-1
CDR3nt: TGCGCCAGCAGCTTCGACCCGGAGTCCTCCTACAATGAGCAGTTCTTC
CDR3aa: CASSFDPESSYNEQFF

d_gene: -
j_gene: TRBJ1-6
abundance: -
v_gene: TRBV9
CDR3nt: TGTGCCAGCAGTGGACAGAATTATAATTCACCCCTCCACTTT
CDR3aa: CASSGQNYNSPLHF

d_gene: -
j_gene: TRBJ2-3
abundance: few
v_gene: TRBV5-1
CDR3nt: TGCGCCAGCAGCTCCGGACGGCCCGGAGGGTTGACAGATACGCAGTATTTT
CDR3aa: CASSSGRPGGLTDTQYF

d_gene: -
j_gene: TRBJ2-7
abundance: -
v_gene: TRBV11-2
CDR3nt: TGTGCCAGCAGCTTCAGTGGAGGCATTTACGAGCAGTACTTC
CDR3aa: CASSFSGGIYEQYF

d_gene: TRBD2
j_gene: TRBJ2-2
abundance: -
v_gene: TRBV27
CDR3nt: TGTGCCAGCAGTTTACTAGCGGGAGTGAGCACCGGGGAGCTGTTTTTT
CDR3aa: CASSLLAGVSTGELFF

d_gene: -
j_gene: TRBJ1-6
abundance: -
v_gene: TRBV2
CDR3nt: TGTGCCAGCAATAGCGGACAAAATAATTCACCCCTCCACTTT
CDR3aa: CASNSGQNNSPLHF

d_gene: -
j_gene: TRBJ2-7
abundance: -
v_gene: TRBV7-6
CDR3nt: TGTGCCAGCAGCTTAGTACGGTCAAGTGACGAGCAGTACTTC
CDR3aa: CASSLVRSSDEQYF

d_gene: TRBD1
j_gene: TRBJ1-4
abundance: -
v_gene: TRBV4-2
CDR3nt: TGTGCCAGCAGCCACCCCCCGGGACAGAGCAATGAAAAACTGTTTTTT
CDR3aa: CASSHPPGQSNEKLFF

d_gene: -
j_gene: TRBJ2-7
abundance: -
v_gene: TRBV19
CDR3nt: TGTGCCAGTAGTATAGCAGGGGGGCCCTCCTACGAGCAGTACTTC
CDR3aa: CASSIAGGPSYEQYF

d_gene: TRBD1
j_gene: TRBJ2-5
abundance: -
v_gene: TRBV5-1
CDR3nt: TGCGCCAGCAGCTCGCGGGACAGGTGGGGAGAGACCCAGTACTTC
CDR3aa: CASSSRDRWGETQYF

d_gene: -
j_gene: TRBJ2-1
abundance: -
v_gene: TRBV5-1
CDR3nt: TGCGCCAGCAGCAGCCGGGACTTAGGCATCTCCTACAATGAGCAGTTCTTC
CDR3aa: CASSSRDLGISYNEQFF

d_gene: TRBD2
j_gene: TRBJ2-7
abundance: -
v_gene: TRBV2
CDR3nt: TGTGCCAGCAGGGCTAGCGGGGCCGTTTACGAGCAGTACTTC
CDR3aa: CASRASGAVYEQYF

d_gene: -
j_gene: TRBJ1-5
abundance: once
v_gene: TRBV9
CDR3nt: TGTGCCAGCAGTACCGGACAGAACAATCAGCCCCAGCATTTT
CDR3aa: CASSTGQNNQPQHF

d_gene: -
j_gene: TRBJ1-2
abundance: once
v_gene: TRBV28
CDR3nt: TGTGCCAGCAGCCTTCGAACCTATGTACCTAACTATGGCTACACCTTC
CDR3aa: CASSLRTYVPNYGYTF

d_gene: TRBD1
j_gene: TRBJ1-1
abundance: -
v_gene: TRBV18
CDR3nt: TGTGCCAGCTCCCCCGACAGGGGGGACACTGAAGCTTTCTTT
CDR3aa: CASSPDRGDTEAFF

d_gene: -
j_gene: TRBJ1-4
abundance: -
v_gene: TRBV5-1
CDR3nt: TGCGCCAGCAGCTTATCACAGGCCGCGAGAGAAAAACTGTTTTTT
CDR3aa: CASSLSQAAREKLFF

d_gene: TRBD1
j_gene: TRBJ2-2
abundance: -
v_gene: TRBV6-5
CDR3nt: TGTGCCAGCGTTCAGGGGGCGATCGGGGAGCTGTTTTTT
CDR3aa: CASVQGAIGELFF

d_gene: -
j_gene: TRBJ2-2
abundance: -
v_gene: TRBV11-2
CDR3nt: TGTGCCAGCAGCCCCAGGGTGTGGCGCACCGGGGAGCTGTTTTTT
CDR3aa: CASSPRVWRTGELFF

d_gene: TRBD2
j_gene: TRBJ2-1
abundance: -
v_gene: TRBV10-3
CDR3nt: TGTGCCACGGGAAGCGGGGGGAGCTCCTACAATGAGCAGTTCTTC
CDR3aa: CATGSGGSSYNEQFF

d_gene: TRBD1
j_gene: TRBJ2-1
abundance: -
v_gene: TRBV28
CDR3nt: TGTGCCAGTTTACCATCCATCAGGACAGGTTTGAAAAATGAGCAGTTCTTC
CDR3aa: CASLPSIRTGLKNEQFF

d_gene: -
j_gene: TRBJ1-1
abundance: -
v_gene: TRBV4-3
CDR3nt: TGCGCCAGCAGCCAAGCACGAGACCGGAGCACTGAAGCTTTCTTT
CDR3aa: CASSQARDRSTEAFF

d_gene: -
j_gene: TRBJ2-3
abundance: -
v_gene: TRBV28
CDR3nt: TGTGCCAGCAGTTTATCGGGTCGGGGAGGTACGCAGTATTTT
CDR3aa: CASSLSGRGGTQYF